These 16 T cell receptor beta chains were all obtained from the same sample, sequenced in a study of T cells in Graves' hyperthyroidism and ophthalmopathy. Regions amplified from RNA transcripts were the TCR beta CDR3 regions. Initially, a first-round RT-PCR of the TCR CDR3 employed the HTBI primer set. One entry per CDR3 protein results from TCRdb running MiXCR on the multiplex PCR reads. The table records roughly 570,000 distinct CDR3 sequences, approximately 44% of them present only once. The sample taken for sequencing was peripheral blood or thyroid tissue (not recorded which). Receptor source: a young woman with Graves' hyperthyroidism.

V is TRBV7-9 and J is TRBJ1-3; D not resolved. V lost 5 bases, J lost 1 base, and 9 bases lay in between. This CDR3 region has 14 residues. From germline, CDR1 is SEHNR and CDR2 FQNEAQ (reference sequence). The CDR3 coding sequence is TGTGCCAGCAGCAGAGCAGAGTCTGGAAACACCATATATTTT. This encodes CASSRAESGNTIYF. Using reference TRBV7-9 and TRBJ1-3 for the parts outside the CDR3, the full variable domain is DTGVSQNPRHKITKRGQNVTFRCDPISEHNRLYWYRQTLGQGPEFLTYFQNEAQLEKSRLLSDRFSAERPKGSFSTLEIQRTEQGDSAMYLCASSRAESGNTIYFGEGSWLTVV.

Turning to this clonotype: Since a much larger clone is just one base distant, this may be a read error. This rearrangement joins TRBV19 to TRBJ2-7; D is ambiguous. The germline CDR1 and CDR2 sequences are LNHDA and SQIVND (reference sequence). CDR3 length: 14 amino acids. CDR3 protein: CAGSPYLGSYEQYF. In DNA form, the CDR3 reads TGTGCCGGTAGTCCCTATCTAGGCTCCTACGAGCAGTACTTC.

The chain links TRBV10-3 to TRBJ2-1, with a weak D call TRBD2 (5 bases). This CDR3 spans 14 amino acids. The V and J ends lost 2 bases and 6 bases respectively, with 11 bases between them. Looked up from germline, CDR1 is ENHRY and CDR2 is SYGVKD. CDR3 DNA: TGTGCCATCAGTGAGCGGGATCTCGGCAATGAGCAGTTCTTC. Its translation is CAISERDLGNEQFF.

The chain joins TRBV6-5 to TRBJ2-2, with 7 positions matching TRBD2. CDR1 is MNHEY, CDR2 SVGAGI, per germline. The CDR3 loop spans 15 amino acids. V dropped 5 bases and J dropped 9; count of bases not matched to a gene: 12. The CDR3 reads CASSLRLAHTRELFF. The DNA of the CDR3 is TGTGCCAGCAGTCTTAGACTAGCACACACGAGGGAGCTGTTTTTT.

This clonotype was observed at least ten times. The chain has TRBV20-1 and TRBJ2-7; no reliable D call. V was shortened by 4 bases and J by 1 base, with 5 bases between the two germline ends. This CDR3 spans 11 amino acids. Germline CDR1 DFQATT, CDR2 SNEGSKA (reference sequence). As DNA, the CDR3 is TGCAGTGCTAAACTATCCTACGAGCAGTACTTC. Translation: CSAKLSYEQYF.

This clonotype was counted at least ten times. The chain couples TRBV2 to TRBJ2-7, with a weak D call TRBD1 (6 bases). Per the germline V gene, CDR1 is SNHLY and CDR2 is FYNNEI. V lost 6 bases to trimming and J lost 0 bases, with 12 bases between them. CDR3 length: 14 residues. The CDR3 loop is CASRSGANSYEQYF. The DNA for the CDR3 is TGTGCCAGCAGGTCAGGGGCCAACTCCTACGAGCAGTACTTC. Variable domain in full (rest from reference TRBV2 and TRBJ2-7): EPEVTQTPSHQVTQMGQEVILRCVPISNHLYFYWYRQILGQKVEFLVSFYNNEISEKSEIFDDQFSVERPDGSNFTLKIRSTKLEDSAMYFCASRSGANSYEQYFGPGTRLTVT.

There are many counts of this clonotype. This CDR3 is CASSIARVGLNYGYTF. CDR3 sequence (DNA): TGCGCCAGCAGTATTGCCAGGGTAGGATTGAACTATGGCTACACCTTC. The chain carries TRBV5-1 and TRBJ1-2, with TRBD1 as a possible D gene (5 bases). V lost 5 bases to trimming and J lost 2 bases, with 19 bases between them. Germline lookup yields CDR1 SGHRS and CDR2 YFSETQ. This CDR3 contains 16 residues.

This clonotype was detected ten times or more. The rearrangement uses TRBV29-1 and TRBJ1-4; D is unclear. Germline CDR1 reads SQVTM; CDR2 reads ANQGSEA. This CDR3 is 14 amino acids long. Trimming left V 3 bases short and J 1 base short, with 9 bases between. The CDR3 nucleotides are TGCAGCGTTGACGCTGGGGAAACTAATGAAAAACTGTTTTTT. This codes for CSVDAGETNEKLFF.

This clonotype was recorded many times. V and J are TRBV20-1 and TRBJ2-7, with D perhaps TRBD1 (6 bases). Trimming left V 5 bases short and J 7 bases short, with 12 bases between. This CDR3 contains 11 residues. Germline CDR1 reads DFQATT; CDR2 reads SNEGSKA (reference sequence). CDR3 sequence reads: CSAPTGREQYF. The CDR3 nucleotides are TGCAGTGCTCCGACAGGTCGGGAGCAGTACTTC.

The chain links TRBV19 to TRBJ1-4; TRBD1 is a possible D gene (5 bases). Germline V gives CDR1 LNHDA, CDR2 SQIVND (reference sequence). The V end lost 7 bases, the J end lost 8 bases, and 17 bases lay between the germline ends. The CDR3 has 14 amino acids. For the CDR3, the DNA is TGTGCCAGTACCCCCAGGGAAGGAGTCGAAAAACTGTTTTTT. It is translated as CASTPREGVEKLFF.

This clonotype was picked up many times. The chain couples TRBV5-1 to TRBJ2-2; TRBD2 aligns across 13 bases. There are 16 residues in the CDR3. Per the germline V gene, CDR1 is SGHRS and CDR2 is YFSETQ. V shed 4 bases and J 2 bases; nucleotides not matched to a gene: 2. DNA of the CDR3: TGCGCCAGCAGCCAGGGACTAGCGGGAAACACCGGGGAGCTGTTTTTT. It codes for CASSQGLAGNTGELFF. Together with reference TRBV5-1 and TRBJ2-2, the CDR3 gives the full variable domain: KAGVTQTPRYLIKTRGQQVTLSCSPISGHRSVSWYQQTPGQGLQFLFEYFSETQRNKGNFPGRFSGRQFSNSRSEMNVSTLELGDSALYLCASSQGLAGNTGELFFGEGSRLTVL.

A word on this clonotype: A much larger clone lies one base from this, so it may be a read error. The rearrangement joins TRBV5-1 to TRBJ1-1; D may be TRBD1 (5 bases). The CDR3 is made up of 15 amino acids. The germline gives CDR1 SGHRS, CDR2 YFSETQ. This chain's CDR3 is CASSLVAGSGTVAFF. CDR3 DNA: TGCGCCAGCAGCTTGGTTGCAGGGTCGGGGACTGTAGCTTTCTTT. Together with reference TRBV5-1 and TRBJ1-1, the CDR3 gives the full variable domain: KAGVTQTPRYLIKTRGQQVTLSCSPISGHRSVSWYQQTPGQGLQFLFEYFSETQRNKGNFPGRFSGRQFSNSRSEMNVSTLELGDSALYLCASSLVAGSGTVAFFGQGTRLTVV.

The chain is built from TRBV3-1 and TRBJ1-1; TRBD1 aligns across 8 bases. Germline CDR1 reads LGHDT; CDR2 reads YNNKEL (reference sequence). With V trimmed by 8 bases and J by 4 bases, 9 bases remained unmatched. The CDR3 is made up of 14 amino acids. CDR3 protein: CASRDRGMSTEAFF. In DNA, the CDR3 is TGTGCCAGCCGAGACAGGGGTATGAGCACTGAAGCTTTCTTT.

This chain links TRBV5-4 with TRBJ1-4, with TRBD1 as a possible D gene (6 bases). From germline, CDR1 is SGHNT and CDR2 YYREEE (reference sequence). The length of the CDR3 is 15 residues. V was shortened by 0 bases and J by 8 bases, with 14 bases between the two germline ends. The CDR3 bases are TGTGCCAGCAGCTTGGGCACGGGACATGAAGAAAAACTGTTTTTT. This encodes CASSLGTGHEEKLFF.

The sample holds a few counts of this clonotype. At one of its ends the junction is not consistent with the germline gene, which may arise from a read error. The chain joins TRBV20-1 to TRBJ1-2, with TRBD1 matching 8 bases. CDR3 length: 17 residues. CDR1 and CDR2 from the germline V gene are DFQATT and SNEGSKA (reference sequence). CDR3 sequence reads: CSATPGDRLSDNCGYTF. For the CDR3, the DNA is TGCAGTGCTACCCCAGGGGACAGGTTAAGCGATAACTGTGGCTACACCTTC.

The chain uses TRBV7-2 and TRBJ2-5; D is possibly TRBD1 or TRBD2 (5 bases each). CDR3 length equals 16 residues. V lost 0 bases, J lost 3 bases, and 14 bases lay in between. Germline V CDR1 and CDR2: SGHTA, FQGNSA. CDR3 sequence (DNA): TGTGCCAGCAGCTTAGCGTCAGGGAGAGGTGAAGAGACCCAGTACTTC. This encodes CASSLASGRGEETQYF.